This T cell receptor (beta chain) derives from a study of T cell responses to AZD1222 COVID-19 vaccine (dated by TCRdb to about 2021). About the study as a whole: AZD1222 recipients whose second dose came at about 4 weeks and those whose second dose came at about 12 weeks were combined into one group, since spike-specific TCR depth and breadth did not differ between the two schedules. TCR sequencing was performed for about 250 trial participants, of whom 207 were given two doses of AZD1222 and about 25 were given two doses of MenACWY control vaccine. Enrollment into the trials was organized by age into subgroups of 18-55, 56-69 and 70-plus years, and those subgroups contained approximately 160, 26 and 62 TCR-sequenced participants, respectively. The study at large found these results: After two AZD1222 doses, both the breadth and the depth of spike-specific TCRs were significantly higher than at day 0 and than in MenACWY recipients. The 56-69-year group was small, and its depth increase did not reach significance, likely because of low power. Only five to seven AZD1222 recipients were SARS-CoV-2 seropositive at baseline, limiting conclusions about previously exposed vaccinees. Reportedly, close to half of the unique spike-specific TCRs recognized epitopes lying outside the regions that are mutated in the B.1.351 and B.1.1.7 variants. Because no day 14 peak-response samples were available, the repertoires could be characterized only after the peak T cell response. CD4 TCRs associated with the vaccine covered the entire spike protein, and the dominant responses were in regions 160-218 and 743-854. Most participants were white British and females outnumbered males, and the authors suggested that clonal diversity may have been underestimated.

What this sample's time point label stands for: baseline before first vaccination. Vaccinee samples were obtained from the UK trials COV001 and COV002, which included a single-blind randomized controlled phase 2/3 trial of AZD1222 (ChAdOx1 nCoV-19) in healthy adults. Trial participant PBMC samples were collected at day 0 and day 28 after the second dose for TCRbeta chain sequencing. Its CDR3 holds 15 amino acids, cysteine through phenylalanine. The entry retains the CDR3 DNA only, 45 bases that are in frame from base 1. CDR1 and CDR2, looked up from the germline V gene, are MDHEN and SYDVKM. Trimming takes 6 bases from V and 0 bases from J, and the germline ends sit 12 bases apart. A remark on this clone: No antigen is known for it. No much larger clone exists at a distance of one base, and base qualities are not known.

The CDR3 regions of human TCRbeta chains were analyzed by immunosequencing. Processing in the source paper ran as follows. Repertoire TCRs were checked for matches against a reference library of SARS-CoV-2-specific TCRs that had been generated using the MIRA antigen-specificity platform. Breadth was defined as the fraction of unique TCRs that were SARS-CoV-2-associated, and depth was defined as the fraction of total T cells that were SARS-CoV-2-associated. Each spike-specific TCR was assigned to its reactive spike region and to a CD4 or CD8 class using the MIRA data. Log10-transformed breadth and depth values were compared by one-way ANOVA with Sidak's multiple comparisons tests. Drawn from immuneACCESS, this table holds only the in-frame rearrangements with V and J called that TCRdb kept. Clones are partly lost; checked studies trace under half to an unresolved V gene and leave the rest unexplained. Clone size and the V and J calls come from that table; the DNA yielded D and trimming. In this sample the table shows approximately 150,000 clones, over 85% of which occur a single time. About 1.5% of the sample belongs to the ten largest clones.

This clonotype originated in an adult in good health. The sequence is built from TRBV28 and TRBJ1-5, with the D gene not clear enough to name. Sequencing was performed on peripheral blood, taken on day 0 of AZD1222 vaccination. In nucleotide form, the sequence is TGTGCCAGCAGCCCGTCAAGGAATAGCAATCAGCCCCAGCATTTT. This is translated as CASSPSRNSNQPQHF.